This T cell receptor (beta chain) is drawn from a study of a mutant IDH1 vaccine in newly diagnosed glioma. Study-wide context: Onset of vaccination occurred 4-6 weeks following radiotherapy alone, or with temozolomide cycles.

The CDR3 loop spans 14 amino acids. V gave up 5 bases and J gave up 5 bases; unmatched junction bases: 5. The germline V gene has CDR1 MDHEN and CDR2 SYDVKM. Comments on this clone: Its target is not known.

Time point given: week 35, safety follow-up. A 20-mer mutant IDH1 peptide at 300 ug was injected subcutaneously with topical imiquimod. Some clones are missing from TCRdb's copy, which holds only in-frame ones; the method was immunoSEQ multiplex PCR. The sample has about 55,000 clones; roughly 84% are singletons. This sequence was found in a young woman with glioma. Sequencing used PBMCs, obtained from a glioma patient whose treatment included an IDH1 peptide vaccine. This chain joins TRBV28 and TRBJ1-5, with 8 bases lining up with TRBD1. The CDR3 sequence: CASSPDRGDQPQHF. The CDR3 coding sequence is TGTGCCAGCAGTCCAGACAGGGGTGATCAGCCCCAGCATTTT.